This TCR beta chain was sequenced in a study of blood T cell repertoires in COVID-19. Study as a whole: From the United States, Italy and Spain came samples of acute and convalescent COVID-19.

TCRdb keeps only in-frame clones here, not all; method: immunoSEQ multiplex PCR. Altogether 95,000 to 100,000 clones are present, roughly 80% being singletons, with the ten largest covering 20% to 25%. Germline-derived CDR1 and CDR2 are ENHRY and SYGVKD. The V and J ends lost 10 bases and 4 bases, in that order; junction bases with no gene match: 15. CDR3 length: 16 residues. The specimen was peripheral blood. The sequence was obtained from a human donor in a cohort sampled during active COVID-19. The chain carries TRBV10-3 and TRBJ1-5; 8 bases line up with TRBD1. In nucleotides, the CDR3 is TGTGCCACGCTACAGGGGGTAAACGATAGGAATCAGCCCCAGCATTTT. Protein product: CATLQGVNDRNQPQHF.